This T cell receptor beta chain was documented in a study of T cell clones after liver transplantation. Study details: Three of the eight recipients were HCV-positive; the rest had non-autoimmune, non-viral transplant indications. Timepoints were pre-transplant, pre-withdrawal, and after withdrawal was completed or failed.

Produced via immunoSEQ multiplex PCR; TCRdb's table is partial and in-frame only. The table lists 8,000 to 10,000 clones, 72% of them singletons. V lost 6 bases, J lost 3 bases, and 15 bases stayed unmatched. The V gene's germline CDR1 is MDHEN and CDR2 SYDVKM. The CDR3 covers 17 residues. The sample was CD8+ T cells from blood, taken at the approximately 16-month timepoint. The chain combines TRBV28 with TRBJ2-3; 7 nucleotides line up with TRBD2. The clonotype comes from a human patient who received a liver transplant. These T cells may partly come from the graft donor. The CDR3 loop is CASSRISGTRATDTQYF. The CDR3 nucleotides read TGTGCCAGCAGCAGGATAAGCGGGACTCGGGCAACAGATACGCAGTATTTT. The whole variable domain, filled in from reference TRBV28 and TRBJ2-3, reads DVKVTQSSRYLVKRTGEKVFLECVQDMDHENMFWYRQDPGLGLRLIYFSYDVKMKEKGDIPEGYSVSREKKERFSLILESASTNQTSMYLCASSRISGTRATDTQYFGPGTRLTVL.